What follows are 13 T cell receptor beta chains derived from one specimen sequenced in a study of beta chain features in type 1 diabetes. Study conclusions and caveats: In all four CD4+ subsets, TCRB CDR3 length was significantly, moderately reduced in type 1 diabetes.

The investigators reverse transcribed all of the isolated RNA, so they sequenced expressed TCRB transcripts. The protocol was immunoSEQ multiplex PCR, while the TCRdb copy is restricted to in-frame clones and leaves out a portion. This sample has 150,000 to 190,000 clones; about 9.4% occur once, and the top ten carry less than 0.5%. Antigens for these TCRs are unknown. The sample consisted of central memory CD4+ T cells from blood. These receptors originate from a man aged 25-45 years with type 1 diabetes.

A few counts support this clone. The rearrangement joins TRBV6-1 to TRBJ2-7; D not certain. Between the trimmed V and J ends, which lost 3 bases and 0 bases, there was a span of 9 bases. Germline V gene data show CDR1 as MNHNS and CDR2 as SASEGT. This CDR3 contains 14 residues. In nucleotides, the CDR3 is TGTGCCAGCAGTGAGACTGGTTACTCCTACGAGCAGTACTTC. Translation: CASSETGYSYEQYF.

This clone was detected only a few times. CDR3 loop: CASSDGTTRGKLFF. CDR3 coding DNA: TGTGCCAGCAGTGACGGGACAACCCGGGGAAAACTGTTTTTT. The J gene is TRBJ1-4, the V gene TRBV28; a weak D match, TRBD1 (6 bases). There are 14 residues in the CDR3. V was shortened by 5 bases and J by 10 bases, with 17 bases between the two germline ends. The germline gives CDR1 MDHEN, CDR2 SYDVKM.

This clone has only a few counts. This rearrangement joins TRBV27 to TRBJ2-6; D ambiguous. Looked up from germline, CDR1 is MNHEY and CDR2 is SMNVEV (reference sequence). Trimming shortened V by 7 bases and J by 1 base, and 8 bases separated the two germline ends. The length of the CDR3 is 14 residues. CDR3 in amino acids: CASTISSGANVLTF. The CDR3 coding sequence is TGTGCCAGCACTATCTCTTCTGGGGCCAACGTCCTGACTTTC. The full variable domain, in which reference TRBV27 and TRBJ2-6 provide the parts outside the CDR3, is EAQVTQNPRYLITVTGKKLTVTCSQNMNHEYMSWYRQDPGLGLRQIYYSMNVEVTDKGDVPEGYKVSRKEKRNFPLILESPSPNQTSLYFCASTISSGANVLTFGAGSRLTVL.

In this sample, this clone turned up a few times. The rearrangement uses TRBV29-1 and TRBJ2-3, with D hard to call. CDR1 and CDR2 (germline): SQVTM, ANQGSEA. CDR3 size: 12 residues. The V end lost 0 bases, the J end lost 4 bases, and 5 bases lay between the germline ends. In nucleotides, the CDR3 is TGCAGCGTTGAAGATTCGGCAGATACGCAGTATTTT. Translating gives CSVEDSADTQYF.

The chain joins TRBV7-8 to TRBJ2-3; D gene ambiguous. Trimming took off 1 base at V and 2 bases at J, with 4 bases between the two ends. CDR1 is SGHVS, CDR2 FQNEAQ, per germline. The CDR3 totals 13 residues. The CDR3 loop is CASSLGVTDTQYF. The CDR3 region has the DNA TGTGCCAGCAGCTTAGGCGTCACAGATACGCAGTATTTT.

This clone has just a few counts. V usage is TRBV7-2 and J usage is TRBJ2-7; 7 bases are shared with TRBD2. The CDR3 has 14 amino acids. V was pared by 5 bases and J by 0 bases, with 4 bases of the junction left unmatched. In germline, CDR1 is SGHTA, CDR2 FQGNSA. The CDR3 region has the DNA TGTGCCAGCAGCCCCCAGCGGGACTCCTACGAGCAGTACTTC. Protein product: CASSPQRDSYEQYF.

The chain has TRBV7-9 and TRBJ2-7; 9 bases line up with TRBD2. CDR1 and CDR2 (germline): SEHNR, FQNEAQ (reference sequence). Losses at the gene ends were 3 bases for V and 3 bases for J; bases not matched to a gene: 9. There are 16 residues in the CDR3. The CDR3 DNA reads TGTGCCAGCAGCTTGAGCCTAGCGGGAAATAACTACGAGCAGTACTTC. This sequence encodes CASSLSLAGNNYEQYF.

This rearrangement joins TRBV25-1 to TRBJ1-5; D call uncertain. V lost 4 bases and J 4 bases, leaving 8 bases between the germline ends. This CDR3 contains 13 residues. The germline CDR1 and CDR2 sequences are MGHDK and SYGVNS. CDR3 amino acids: CASSAPGNQPQHF. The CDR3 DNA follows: TGTGCCAGCAGTGCCCCGGGGAATCAGCCCCAGCATTTT.

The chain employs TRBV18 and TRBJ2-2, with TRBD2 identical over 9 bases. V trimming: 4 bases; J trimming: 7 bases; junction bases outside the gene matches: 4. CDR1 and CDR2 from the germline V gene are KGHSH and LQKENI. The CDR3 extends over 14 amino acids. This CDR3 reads CASSQSGRNGELFF. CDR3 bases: TGTGCCAGCTCACAAAGCGGGAGGAACGGGGAGCTGTTTTTT.

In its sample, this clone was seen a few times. CDR3 region: CASSRALAGGNNEQFF. The CDR3, as DNA: TGCGCCAGCAGCCGGGCACTAGCGGGAGGCAACAATGAGCAGTTCTTC. V and J are TRBV5-1 and TRBJ2-1; 12 bases are shared with TRBD2. Germline lookup yields CDR1 SGHRS and CDR2 YFSETQ. This CDR3 is built from 16 residues. J gave up 5 bases and V 4 bases, and 7 bases lay outside the gene matches.

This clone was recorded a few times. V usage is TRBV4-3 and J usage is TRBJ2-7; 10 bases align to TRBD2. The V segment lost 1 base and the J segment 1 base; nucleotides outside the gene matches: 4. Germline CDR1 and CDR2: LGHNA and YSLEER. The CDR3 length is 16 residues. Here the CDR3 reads CASSQARTSGSYEQYF. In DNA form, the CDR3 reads TGCGCCAGCAGCCAAGCTCGGACTAGCGGATCCTACGAGCAGTACTTC.

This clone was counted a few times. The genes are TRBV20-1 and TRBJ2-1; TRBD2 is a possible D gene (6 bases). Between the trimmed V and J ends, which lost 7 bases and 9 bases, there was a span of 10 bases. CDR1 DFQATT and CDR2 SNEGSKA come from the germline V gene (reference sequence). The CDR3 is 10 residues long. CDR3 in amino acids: CSVWRGEQFF. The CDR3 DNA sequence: TGCAGTGTTTGGCGGGGTGAGCAGTTCTTC.

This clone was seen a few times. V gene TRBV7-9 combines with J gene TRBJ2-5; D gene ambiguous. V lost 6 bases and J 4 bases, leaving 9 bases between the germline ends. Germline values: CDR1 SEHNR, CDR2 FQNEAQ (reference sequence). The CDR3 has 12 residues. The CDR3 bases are TGTGCCAGCAGAGAGGTAGTAGAGACCCAGTACTTC. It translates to CASREVVETQYF.